The T cell receptor beta chain under discussion was sequenced for a study of OX40 agonist ivuxolimab in advanced cancers. The overall study: Dose-escalation patients were diagnosed with hepatocellular carcinoma, melanoma, renal cell cancer or head and neck cancer. General observations from the study: Relative to CD4+, CD8+ T cells held more expanded clones on average. Also present in some nonresponders was a low level of normalized T-cell clonal expansion.

Generated by immunoSEQ multiplex PCR, the TCRdb table keeps only in-frame clones and is missing some. The repertoire holds 80,000 to 100,000 clones, just under 95% seen once, with around 0.28% in the top ten. In the case of this clone: No antigen is known for it.

This clonotype was obtained from an adult with an advanced solid tumor such as melanoma, head and neck, liver or kidney cancer. This specimen was CD4+ or CD8+ T cells sorted from blood, taken in a trial of the OX40 agonist ivuxolimab.

CDR3 in amino acids: CASSPWDGTYEQYF. Written as DNA, the CDR3 is TGTGCCAGCAGCCCCTGGGACGGGACCTACGAGCAGTACTTC. This rearrangement joins TRBV6-5 to TRBJ2-7, with D perhaps given as TRBD1 or TRBD2 (5 bases each). CDR1 is MNHEY, CDR2 SVGAGI, per germline. The V end was cut by 6 bases, the J end by 2 bases, with 14 bases between. This CDR3 is 14 amino acids long.